The present entry profiles one T cell receptor (beta chain) with its context. TCRdb keeps only in-frame clones here, not all; method: immunoSEQ multiplex PCR. Of over 150,000 clones listed, 88% are singletons. Trimming took 4 bases from V and 6 from J; bases not matched to a gene: 15. CDR3 size: 17 residues. The germline V gene has CDR1 SGHTA and CDR2 FQGNSA. These data come from a study of T cell responses to AZD1222 COVID-19 vaccine. The material was peripheral blood, obtained on day 0 of AZD1222 vaccination. The V call is TRBV7-2, the J call TRBJ1-2; 9 positions agree with TRBD1. The source of this sequence is an adult in good health. CDR3 DNA sequence: TGTGCCAGCAGCTCCCTTGCTTTAACAGGGGGCTGGGATGGCTACACCTTC. Its protein product is CASSSLALTGGWDGYTF.